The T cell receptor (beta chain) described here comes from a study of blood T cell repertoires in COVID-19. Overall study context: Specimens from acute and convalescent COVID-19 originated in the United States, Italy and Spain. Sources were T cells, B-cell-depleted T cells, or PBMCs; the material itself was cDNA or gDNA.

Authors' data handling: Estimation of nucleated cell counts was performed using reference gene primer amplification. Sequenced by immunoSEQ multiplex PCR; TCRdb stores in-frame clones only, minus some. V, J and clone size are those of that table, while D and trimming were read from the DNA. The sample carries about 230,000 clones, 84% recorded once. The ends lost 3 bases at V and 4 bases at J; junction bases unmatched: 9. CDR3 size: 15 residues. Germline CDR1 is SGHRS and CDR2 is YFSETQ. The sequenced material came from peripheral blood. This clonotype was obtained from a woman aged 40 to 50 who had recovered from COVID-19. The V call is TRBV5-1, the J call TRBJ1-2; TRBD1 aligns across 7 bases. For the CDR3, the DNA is TGCGCCAGCAGCTGGAACAGGGGCTTGGGCTATGGCTACACCTTC. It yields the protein CASSWNRGLGYGYTF.